Shown below are 18 T cell receptor beta chains from a single sample sequenced in a study of CD8 T cells in ankylosing spondylitis. TCRdb reanalysed the 5' RACE reads using MiXCR and keeps one entry per CDR3 protein. The sample includes roughly 230,000 distinct CDR3 sequences, 8% to 10% of them seen just once. The sample taken for sequencing was blood, either unsorted or a sorted T cell fraction (not recorded which). The receptor source for this set is a female donor with ankylosing spondylitis or in good health (not recorded which).

The sample holds many counts of this clonotype. The rearrangement joins TRBV20-1 to TRBJ1-4; perhaps TRBD1 as D (6 bases). Germline V gives CDR1 DFQATT, CDR2 SNEGSKA (reference sequence). The V end lost 1 base, the J end lost 7 bases, and 13 bases lay between the germline ends. The CDR3 has 14 amino acids. The CDR3 nucleotides are TGCAGTGCTAGAGGACAGGCGGGGGGTGAAAAACTGTTTTTT. Its translation: CSARGQAGGEKLFF.

This clonotype was recorded a few times. The V gene is TRBV7-9, the J gene TRBJ2-2; 11 nucleotides agree with TRBD1. This CDR3 region has 15 residues. V was clipped by 7 bases and J by 3 bases; unmatched bases: 4. The germline V gene has CDR1 SEHNR and CDR2 FQNEAQ (reference sequence). The CDR3 region is CASKAGQGDTGELFF. The CDR3 DNA is TGTGCCAGCAAGGCGGGACAGGGGGACACCGGGGAGCTGTTTTTT.

This clonotype was recorded many times. The chain couples TRBV3-1 to TRBJ2-2, with TRBD2 matching over 7 bases. The germline CDR1 and CDR2 sequences are LGHDT and YNNKEL (reference sequence). Trimming at V came to 6 bases and at J to 5 bases, leaving 6 bases not matched to a gene. This CDR3 comprises 14 residues. CDR3 DNA: TGTGCCAGCAGTTCCGGGACTACGACCGGGGAGCTGTTTTTT. It encodes CASSSGTTTGELFF.

There are many counts of this clonotype. The chain links TRBV6-2 or TRBV6-3 to TRBJ1-2, with 8 nucleotides matching TRBD1. Germline V gene sequence: CDR1 MNHEY, CDR2 SVGEGT. Trimming took 10 bases from V and 8 from J; bases not matched to a gene: 21. The CDR3 consists of 16 residues. As DNA, the CDR3 is TGTGCCACCGACCACCGCCAGGACAGGGACTTACGCGGCTACACCTTC. Amino acid sequence: CATDHRQDRDLRGYTF.

At least ten counts were recorded for this clonotype. This chain connects TRBV5-5 to TRBJ2-3, with 7 bases fitting TRBD1. V dropped 3 bases and J dropped 2; count of bases not matched to a gene: 6. Germline assignment: CDR1 SGHKS and CDR2 YYEKEE (reference sequence). The CDR3 loop spans 15 amino acids. CDR3 DNA sequence: TGTGCCAGCAGCTCCGACAGGGTTCACACAGATACGCAGTATTTT. Translated: CASSSDRVHTDTQYF. The variable domain in full, with the rest retrieved from reference TRBV5-5 and TRBJ2-3, is DAGVTQSPTHLIKTRGQQVTLRCSPISGHKSVSWYQQVLGQGPQFIFQYYEKEERGRGNFPDRFSARQFPNYSSELNVNALLLGDSALYLCASSSDRVHTDTQYFGPGTRLTVL.

This clonotype showed up many times. V gene TRBV4-3 combines with J gene TRBJ2-5; D possibly corresponds to TRBD1 (5 bases). CDR3 size: 15 residues. V was cut by 1 base and J by 2 bases, with 11 bases left in between. The germline gives CDR1 LGHNA, CDR2 YSLEER. CDR3 protein: CASSQGNRRQETQYF. Here the CDR3 DNA reads TGCGCCAGCAGCCAAGGGAACAGGCGACAAGAGACCCAGTACTTC.

The chain uses TRBV7-6 and TRBJ1-5; D ambiguous. The CDR3 loop spans 16 amino acids. CDR1 and CDR2 (germline): SGHVS, FNYEAQ. V dropped 6 bases and J dropped 0 bases, with 15 bases sitting between them. CDR3 loop: CASRQRPGYSNQPQHF. Written as DNA, the CDR3 is TGTGCCAGCAGGCAACGGCCGGGATATAGCAATCAGCCCCAGCATTTT.

This clonotype came up many times. The V and J genes are TRBV3-1 and TRBJ1-2; TRBD1 aligns across 10 bases. The CDR3 length is 14 residues. The germline V gene has CDR1 LGHDT and CDR2 YNNKEL (reference sequence). The J segment lost 4 bases and the V segment lost 5 bases, leaving 4 bases of the junction unmatched. The CDR3 spells CASSNRDRGYGYTF. Here the CDR3 DNA reads TGTGCCAGCAGCAACCGGGACAGGGGCTATGGCTACACCTTC.

There are many counts of this clonotype. This sequence joins TRBV20-1 and TRBJ1-4; 10 bases agree with TRBD1. The CDR3 spans 10 residues. Trimming took 5 bases from V and 17 from J; bases not matched to a gene: 5. Germline values: CDR1 DFQATT, CDR2 SNEGSKA (reference sequence). The CDR3 region has the DNA TGCAGTGCTGGGACAGGGGAACGATTTTTT. It is translated as CSAGTGERFF.

The table lists this clonotype with many counts. CDR3 sequence (DNA): TGTGCCTGGAGTTTGTTAGCTTCGCTTGAGCAGTTCTTC. Translating it yields CAWSLLASLEQFF. The chain links TRBV30 to TRBJ2-1; D is unresolved. This CDR3 spans 13 amino acids. Germline lookup yields CDR1 GTSNPN and CDR2 SVGIG (reference sequence). V lost 2 bases and J lost 9, with 14 bases in between.

The table lists this clonotype with many counts. The gene calls are TRBV10-2 and TRBJ2-7, with D possibly being TRBD2 (5 bases). The CDR3 totals 16 residues. V lost 2 bases, J lost 2 bases, and 16 bases lay in between. Germline values: CDR1 WSHSY, CDR2 SAAADI. CDR3 bases: TGCGCCAGCAGTGAGGTAAATACGGGAATAACCTACGAGCAGTACTTC. Its translation is CASSEVNTGITYEQYF.

Many counts were recorded for this clonotype. CDR3 region: CASSLDGSTEAFF. The CDR3 coding sequence is TGTGCCAGCAGCTTAGATGGGAGCACTGAAGCTTTCTTT. The chain employs TRBV7-6 and TRBJ1-1; D is unresolved. Trimming took off 1 base at V and 4 bases at J, with 7 bases between the two ends. The CDR3 runs 13 residues. Germline CDR1 reads SGHVS; CDR2 reads FNYEAQ. Complete variable domain (other parts from reference TRBV7-6 and TRBJ1-1): GAGVSQSPRYKVTKRGQDVALRCDPISGHVSLYWYRQALGQGPEFLTYFNYEAQQDKSGLPNDRFSAERPEGSISTLTIQRTEQRDSAMYRCASSLDGSTEAFFGQGTRLTVV.

This clonotype was recorded many times. The chain couples TRBV11-2 to TRBJ2-3, with TRBD2 as a possible D gene (5 bases). The germline V gene has CDR1 SGHAT and CDR2 FQNNGV. There are 14 residues in the CDR3. The germline V and J ends were trimmed by 6 bases and 5 bases, with 15 bases remaining between them. The CDR3 DNA sequence: TGTGCCAGCAGTCAAACTAGAATTGGAGATACGCAGTATTTT. It is translated as CASSQTRIGDTQYF.

This clonotype was observed many times. The rearrangement uses TRBV9 and TRBJ1-1; a possible D gene is TRBD1 (5 bases). V was clipped by 4 bases and J by 4 bases, with 14 bases between them. The CDR3 consists of 14 residues. CDR1 is SGDLS and CDR2 is YYNGEE in the germline V gene. The CDR3 region has the DNA TGTGCCAGCAGCCACGCTGGTGGGGCCACTGAAGCTTTCTTT. This gives the protein CASSHAGGATEAFF.

This clonotype was counted a few times. This chain connects TRBV6-1 to TRBJ1-1; TRBD1 matches at 9 bases. V shed 5 bases, J shed 5 bases, and the junction held 6 bases outside the gene matches. Germline lookup yields CDR1 MNHNS and CDR2 SASEGT. The CDR3 is 14 amino acids. In DNA form, the CDR3 reads TGTGCCAGCAGTCGGCCGGGACAGGGAACTGAAGCTTTCTTT. Residues: CASSRPGQGTEAFF.

This clonotype was observed at least ten times. This sequence joins TRBV5-6 and TRBJ2-2; D unclear. This CDR3 has 16 amino acids. The V end was cut by 3 bases, the J end by 4 bases, with 16 bases between. Germline V CDR1 and CDR2: SGHDT, YYEEEE. DNA of the CDR3: TGTGCCAGCAGCTCCGCAACCATCCCTTTCACCGGGGAGCTGTTTTTT. Translating it yields CASSSATIPFTGELFF.

The sample holds many counts of this clonotype. The rearrangement uses TRBV7-2 and TRBJ1-5; TRBD1 matches at 12 bases. The CDR3 is made up of 17 amino acids. Germline trimming cut 5 bases from V and 1 base from J; bases unmatched to any gene: 6. Germline assignment: CDR1 SGHTA and CDR2 FQGNSA. DNA of the CDR3: TGTGCCAGCAGCCGCGGGACAGGGGGCGGGAGCAATCAGCCCCAGCATTTT. Its protein is CASSRGTGGGSNQPQHF.

In DNA form, the CDR3 reads TGTGCCAGCAGCTTGGGAGTGGGAACCTCTTTTAACGGGCAGTACTTC. Translating gives CASSLGVGTSFNGQYF. J is TRBJ2-7 and V is TRBV5-4; no definite D call. V shed 0 bases and J shed 9 bases, with 22 bases lying between them. Germline V CDR1 and CDR2: SGHNT, YYREEE (reference sequence). CDR3 size: 16 residues.